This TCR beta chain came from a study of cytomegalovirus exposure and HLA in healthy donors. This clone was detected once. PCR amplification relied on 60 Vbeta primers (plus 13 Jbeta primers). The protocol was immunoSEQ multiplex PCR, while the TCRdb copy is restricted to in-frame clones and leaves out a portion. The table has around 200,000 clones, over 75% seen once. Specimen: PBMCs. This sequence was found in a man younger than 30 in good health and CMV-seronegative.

CDR3 loop: CAWSGTGSYEQYF. The CDR3 DNA sequence: TGTGCCTGGAGTGGAACAGGATCCTACGAGCAGTACTTC. The J gene is TRBJ2-7, the V gene TRBV30; D may be TRBD1 (5 bases). CDR3 length: 13 amino acids. The germline V gene has CDR1 GTSNPN and CDR2 SVGIG (reference sequence). The V end lost 1 base, the J end lost 1 base, and 8 bases lay between the germline ends.